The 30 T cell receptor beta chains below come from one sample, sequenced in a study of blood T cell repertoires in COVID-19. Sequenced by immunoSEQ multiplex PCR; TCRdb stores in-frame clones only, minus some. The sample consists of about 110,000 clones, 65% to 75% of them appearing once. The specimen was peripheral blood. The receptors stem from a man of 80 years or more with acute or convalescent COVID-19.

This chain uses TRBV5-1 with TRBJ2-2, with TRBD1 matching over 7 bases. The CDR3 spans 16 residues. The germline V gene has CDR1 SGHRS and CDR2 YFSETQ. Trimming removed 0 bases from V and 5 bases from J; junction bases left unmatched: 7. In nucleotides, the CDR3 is TGCGCCAGCAGCTTGGCCCGACAGGGTATGACCGGGGAGCTGTTTTTT. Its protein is CASSLARQGMTGELFF.

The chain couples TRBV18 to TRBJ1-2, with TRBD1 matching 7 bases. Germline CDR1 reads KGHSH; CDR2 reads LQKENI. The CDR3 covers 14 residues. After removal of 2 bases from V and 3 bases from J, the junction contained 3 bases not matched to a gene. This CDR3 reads CASSPSGGDYGYTF. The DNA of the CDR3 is TGTGCCAGCTCACCATCAGGGGGAGACTATGGCTACACCTTC.

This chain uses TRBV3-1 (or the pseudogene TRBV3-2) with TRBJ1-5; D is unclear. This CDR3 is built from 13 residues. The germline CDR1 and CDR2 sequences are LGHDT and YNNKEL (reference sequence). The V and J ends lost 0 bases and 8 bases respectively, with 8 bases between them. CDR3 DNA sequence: TGTGCCAGCAGCCAAGATCGGTTTGAGCCCCAGCATTTT. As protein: CASSQDRFEPQHF.

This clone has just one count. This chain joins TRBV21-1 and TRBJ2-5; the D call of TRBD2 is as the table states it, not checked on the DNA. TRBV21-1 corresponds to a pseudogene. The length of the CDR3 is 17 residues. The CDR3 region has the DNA TGTGCCAGCACCGATATTATATTTAGCGGGAGCGGAAAGACCCAGTACTTC. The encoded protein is CASTDIIFSGSGKTQYF.

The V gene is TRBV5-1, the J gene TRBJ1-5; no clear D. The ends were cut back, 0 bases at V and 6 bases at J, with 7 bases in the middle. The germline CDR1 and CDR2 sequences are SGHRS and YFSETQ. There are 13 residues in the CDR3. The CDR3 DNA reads TGCGCCAGCAGCTTGGCCTCGGGTCAGCCCCAGCATTTT. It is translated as CASSLASGQPQHF.

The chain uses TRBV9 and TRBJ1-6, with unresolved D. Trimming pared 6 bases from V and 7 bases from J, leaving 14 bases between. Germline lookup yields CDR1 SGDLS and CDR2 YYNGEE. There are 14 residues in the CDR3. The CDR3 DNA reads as TGTGCCAGCACATTGGGCAGTTCCAATTCACCCCTCCACTTT. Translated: CASTLGSSNSPLHF.

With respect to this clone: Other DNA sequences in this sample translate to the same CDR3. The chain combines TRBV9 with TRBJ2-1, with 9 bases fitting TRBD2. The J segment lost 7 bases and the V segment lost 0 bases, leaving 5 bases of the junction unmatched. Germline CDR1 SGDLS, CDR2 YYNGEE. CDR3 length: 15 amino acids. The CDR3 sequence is CASSVEGGRVNEQFF. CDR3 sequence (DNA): TGTGCCAGCAGCGTAGAAGGCGGGAGGGTTAATGAGCAGTTCTTC.

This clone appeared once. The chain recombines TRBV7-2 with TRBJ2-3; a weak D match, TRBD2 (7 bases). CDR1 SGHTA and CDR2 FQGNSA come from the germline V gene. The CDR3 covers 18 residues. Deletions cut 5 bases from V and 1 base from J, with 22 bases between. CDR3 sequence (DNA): TGTGCCAGCAGCCGCACGGGGGGCGGGAGAGCGGGCACAGATACGCAGTATTTT. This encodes CASSRTGGGRAGTDTQYF.

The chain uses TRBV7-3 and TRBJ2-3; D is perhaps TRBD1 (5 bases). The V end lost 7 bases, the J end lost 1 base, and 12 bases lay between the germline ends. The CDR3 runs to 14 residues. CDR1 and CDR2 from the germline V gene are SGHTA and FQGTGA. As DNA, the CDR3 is TGTGCCAGCACCCCCGGACATGGCACAGATACGCAGTATTTT. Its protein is CASTPGHGTDTQYF.

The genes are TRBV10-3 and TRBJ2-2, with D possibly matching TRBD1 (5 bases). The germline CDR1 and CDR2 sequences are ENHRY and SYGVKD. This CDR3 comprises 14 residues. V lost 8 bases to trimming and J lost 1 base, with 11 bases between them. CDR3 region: CAISPQGNTGELFF. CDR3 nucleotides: TGTGCCATCTCGCCCCAGGGGAACACCGGGGAGCTGTTTTTT.

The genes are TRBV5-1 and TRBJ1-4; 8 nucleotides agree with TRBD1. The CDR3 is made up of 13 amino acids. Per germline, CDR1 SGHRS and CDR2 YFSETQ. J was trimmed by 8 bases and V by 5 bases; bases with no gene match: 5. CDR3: CASRQGDVEKLFF. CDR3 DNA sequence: TGCGCCAGCAGACAGGGGGATGTGGAAAAACTGTTTTTT.

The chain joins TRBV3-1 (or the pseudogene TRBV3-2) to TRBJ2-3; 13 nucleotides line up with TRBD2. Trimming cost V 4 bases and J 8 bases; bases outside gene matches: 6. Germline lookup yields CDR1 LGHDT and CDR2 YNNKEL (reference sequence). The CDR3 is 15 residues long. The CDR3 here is CASSLLAGGLGTQYF. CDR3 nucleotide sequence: TGTGCCAGCAGCCTACTAGCGGGAGGGCTGGGTACGCAGTATTTT.

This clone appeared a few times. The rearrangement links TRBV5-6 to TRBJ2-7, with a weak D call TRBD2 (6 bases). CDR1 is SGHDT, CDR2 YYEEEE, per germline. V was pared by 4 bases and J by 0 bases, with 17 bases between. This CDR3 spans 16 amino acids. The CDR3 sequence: CASSPTRGLDSYEQYF. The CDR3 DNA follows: TGTGCCAGCAGCCCAACTAGGGGACTCGACTCCTACGAGCAGTACTTC.

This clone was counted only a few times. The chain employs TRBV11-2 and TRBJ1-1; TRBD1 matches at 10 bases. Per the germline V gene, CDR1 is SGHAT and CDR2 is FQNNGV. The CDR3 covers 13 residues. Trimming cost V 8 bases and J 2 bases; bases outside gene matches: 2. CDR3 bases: TGTGCCAGCGGACAGGGGGAAAACACTGAAGCTTTCTTT. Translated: CASGQGENTEAFF.

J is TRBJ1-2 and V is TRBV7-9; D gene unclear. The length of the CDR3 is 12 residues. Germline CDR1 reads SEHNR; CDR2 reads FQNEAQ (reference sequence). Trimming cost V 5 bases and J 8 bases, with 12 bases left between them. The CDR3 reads CASSEPGGGYTF. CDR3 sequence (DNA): TGTGCCAGCAGCGAACCGGGAGGCGGCTACACCTTC.

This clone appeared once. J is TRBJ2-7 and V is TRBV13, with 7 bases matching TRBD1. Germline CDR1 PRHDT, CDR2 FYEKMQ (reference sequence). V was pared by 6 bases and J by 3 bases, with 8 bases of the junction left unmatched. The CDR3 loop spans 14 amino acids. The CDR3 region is CASSLPGQLYEQYF. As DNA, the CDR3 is TGTGCCAGCAGTCTACCGGGACAGCTCTACGAGCAGTACTTC.

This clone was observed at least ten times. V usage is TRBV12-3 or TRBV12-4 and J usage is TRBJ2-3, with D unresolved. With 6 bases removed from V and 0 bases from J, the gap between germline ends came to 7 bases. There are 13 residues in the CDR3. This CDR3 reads CASRSSSTDTQYF. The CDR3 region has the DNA TGTGCCAGCAGGTCTTCTAGCACAGATACGCAGTATTTT.

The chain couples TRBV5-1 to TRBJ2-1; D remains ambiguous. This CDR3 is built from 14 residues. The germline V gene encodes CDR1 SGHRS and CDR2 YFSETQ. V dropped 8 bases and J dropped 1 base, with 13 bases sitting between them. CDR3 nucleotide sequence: TGCGCCAGGAGACCGAGGTTTTCCTACAATGAGCAGTTCTTC. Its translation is CARRPRFSYNEQFF.

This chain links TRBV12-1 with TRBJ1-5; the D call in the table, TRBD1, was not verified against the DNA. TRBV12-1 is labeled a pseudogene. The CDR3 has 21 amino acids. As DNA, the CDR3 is TGTGCCAGCCCTGACAGGGTGGAAAATACGGGTTATATGGACAGCAATCAGCCCCAGCATTTT. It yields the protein CASPDRVENTGYMDSNQPQHF.

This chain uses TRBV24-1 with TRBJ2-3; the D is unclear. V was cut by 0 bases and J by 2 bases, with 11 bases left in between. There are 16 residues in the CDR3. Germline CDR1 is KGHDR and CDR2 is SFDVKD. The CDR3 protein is CATSDLVAENTDTQYF. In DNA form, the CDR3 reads TGTGCCACCAGTGATTTGGTTGCGGAAAACACAGATACGCAGTATTTT.

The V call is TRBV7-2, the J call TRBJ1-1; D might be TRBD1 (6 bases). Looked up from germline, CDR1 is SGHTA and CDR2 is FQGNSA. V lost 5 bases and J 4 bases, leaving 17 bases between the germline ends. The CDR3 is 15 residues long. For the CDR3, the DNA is TGTGCCAGCAGCCCGTTTTTGGGGGGGCGCACTGAAGCTTTCTTT. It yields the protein CASSPFLGGRTEAFF.

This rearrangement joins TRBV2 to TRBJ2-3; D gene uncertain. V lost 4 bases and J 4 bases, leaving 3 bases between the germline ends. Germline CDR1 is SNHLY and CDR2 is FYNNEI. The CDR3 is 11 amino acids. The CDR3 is CASSAPDTQYF. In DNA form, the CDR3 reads TGTGCCAGCAGTGCTCCAGATACGCAGTATTTT.

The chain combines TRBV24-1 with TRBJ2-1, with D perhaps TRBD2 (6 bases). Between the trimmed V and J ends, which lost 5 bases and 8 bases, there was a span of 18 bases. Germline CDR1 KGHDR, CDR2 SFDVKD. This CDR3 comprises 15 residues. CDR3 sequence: CATSGRLAAIDEQFF. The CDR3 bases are TGTGCCACCAGTGGCCGTTTAGCGGCTATAGATGAGCAGTTCTTC.

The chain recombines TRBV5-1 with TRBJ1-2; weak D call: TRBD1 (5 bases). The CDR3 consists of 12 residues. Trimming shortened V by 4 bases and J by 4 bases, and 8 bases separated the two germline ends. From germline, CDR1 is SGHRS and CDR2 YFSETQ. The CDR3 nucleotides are TGCGCCAGCAGCGCAGACAGCTATGGCTACACCTTC. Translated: CASSADSYGYTF. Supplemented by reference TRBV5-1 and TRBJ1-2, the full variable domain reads KAGVTQTPRYLIKTRGQQVTLSCSPISGHRSVSWYQQTPGQGLQFLFEYFSETQRNKGNFPGRFSGRQFSNSRSEMNVSTLELGDSALYLCASSADSYGYTFGSGTRLTVV.

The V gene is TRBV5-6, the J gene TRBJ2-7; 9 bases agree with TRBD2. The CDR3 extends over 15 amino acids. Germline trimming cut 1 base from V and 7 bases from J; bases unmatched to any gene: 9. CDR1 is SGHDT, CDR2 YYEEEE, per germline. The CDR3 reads CASSLRRGRGEEQYF. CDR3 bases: TGTGCCAGCAGCTTGCGTCGCGGGAGGGGAGAGGAGCAGTACTTC.

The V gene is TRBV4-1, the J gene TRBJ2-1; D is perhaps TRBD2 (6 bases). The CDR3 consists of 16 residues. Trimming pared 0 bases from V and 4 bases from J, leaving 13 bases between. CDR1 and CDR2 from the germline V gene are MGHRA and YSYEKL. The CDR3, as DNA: TGCGCCAGCAGCCAAGACGGGCTAGCGCATTACAATGAGCAGTTCTTC. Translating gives CASSQDGLAHYNEQFF.

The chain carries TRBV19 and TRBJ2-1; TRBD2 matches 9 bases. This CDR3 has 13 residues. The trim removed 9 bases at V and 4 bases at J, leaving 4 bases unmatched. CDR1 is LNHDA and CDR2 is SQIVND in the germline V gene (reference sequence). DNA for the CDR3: TGTGCCAGCCAGCGGGGGGCGTACAATGAGCAGTTCTTC. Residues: CASQRGAYNEQFF.

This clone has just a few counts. The DNA of the CDR3 is TGTGCCAGCAGCCTTCGGGGAGGAGCGGCCGAGCAGTTCTTC. Translated, it gives CASSLRGGAAEQFF. This chain links TRBV3-1 (or the pseudogene TRBV3-2) with TRBJ2-1; tentative D call: TRBD2 (6 bases). The germline gives CDR1 LGHDT, CDR2 YNNKEL (reference sequence). The V and J ends lost 4 bases and 10 bases respectively, with 17 bases between them. The CDR3 length is 14 residues.

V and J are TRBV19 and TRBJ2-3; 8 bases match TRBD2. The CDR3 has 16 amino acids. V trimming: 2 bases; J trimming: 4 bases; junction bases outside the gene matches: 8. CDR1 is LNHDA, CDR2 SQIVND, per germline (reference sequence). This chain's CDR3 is CASSITGAGVADTQYF. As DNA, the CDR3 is TGTGCCAGTAGTATAACGGGAGCGGGGGTCGCAGATACGCAGTATTTT.

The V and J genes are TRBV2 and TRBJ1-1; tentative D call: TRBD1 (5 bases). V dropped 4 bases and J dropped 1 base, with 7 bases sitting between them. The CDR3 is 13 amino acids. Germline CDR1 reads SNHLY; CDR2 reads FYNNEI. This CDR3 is CASSVGQNTEAFF. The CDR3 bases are TGTGCCAGCAGTGTGGGGCAGAACACTGAAGCTTTCTTT.